This T cell receptor (beta chain) was sequenced for a study of T cell changes during pregnancy in multiple sclerosis. Sequenced by immunoSEQ multiplex PCR; TCRdb stores in-frame clones only, minus some. Here the sample spans over 70,000 clones, around 93% being singletons. This sample comprised peripheral blood, obtained in the first trimester of pregnancy. This TCR was sampled from a female donor with multiple sclerosis, enrolled in a pregnancy study.

The CDR3 here is CASNREDTGELFF. DNA of the CDR3: TGTGCCAGCAACAGGGAAGACACCGGGGAGCTGTTTTTT. This chain uses TRBV2 with TRBJ2-2, with D possibly matching TRBD1 (6 bases). With 7 bases removed from V and 3 bases from J, the gap between germline ends came to 9 bases. The V gene's germline CDR1 is SNHLY and CDR2 FYNNEI. The CDR3 runs to 13 residues.